The 31 T cell receptor beta chains listed next were all sequenced from one sample in a study of T cell repertoires in cytomegalovirus infection. Each CDR3 protein is one row after TCRdb ran MiXCR on the reads. Here the sample spans about 700,000 distinct CDR3 sequences, 30% to 40% being singletons. Antigen specificity for these receptors is unknown. Sequenced material: cultured PBMCs, taken from culture after CMV antigen stimulation. These receptors were taken from a human donor in good health (CMV status not recorded). Some clones in this sample may be carry-over from other donors' samples.

This clonotype was seen ten or more times. The chain has TRBV7-2 and TRBJ1-5; TRBD1 matches at 9 bases. Losses at the gene ends were 4 bases for V and 9 bases for J; bases not matched to a gene: 10. The CDR3 length is 15 residues. Germline lookup yields CDR1 SGHTA and CDR2 FQGNSA. The CDR3 sequence is CASSSQTGGGPPQHF. As DNA, the CDR3 is TGTGCCAGCAGCTCCCAGACAGGGGGGGGACCGCCCCAGCATTTT.

The J gene is TRBJ2-7, the V gene TRBV5-6; possible D gene TRBD1, 6 bases. CDR1 is SGHDT, CDR2 YYEEEE, per germline. V lost 2 bases and J 6 bases, leaving 21 bases between the germline ends. CDR3 length equals 16 residues. This CDR3 reads CASSFFPGQPPSEQYF. For the CDR3, the DNA is TGTGCCAGCAGCTTTTTCCCGGGACAACCCCCTTCCGAGCAGTACTTC.

The chain is built from TRBV6-2 or TRBV6-3 and TRBJ1-1; D not resolved. The V gene lost 10 bases and the J gene lost 8 bases, with 23 bases spanning the gap. CDR1 is MNHEY and CDR2 is SVGEGT in the germline V gene. The CDR3 spans 14 residues. The CDR3 region is CATTVLRGIKEAFF. CDR3 DNA sequence: TGTGCCACTACAGTTCTGCGCGGGATAAAAGAAGCTTTCTTT.

In this sample, this clonotype turned up a few times. The V call is TRBV7-2, the J call TRBJ2-3; D perhaps matches TRBD2 (6 bases). CDR3 length equals 17 residues. Germline CDR1 reads SGHTA; CDR2 reads FQGNSA. The V end was cut by 1 base, the J end by 1 base, with 15 bases between. Here the CDR3 reads CASSLVSGSGGTDTQYF. The CDR3 nucleotides are TGTGCCAGCAGCTTAGTATCGGGTAGCGGCGGCACAGATACGCAGTATTTT.

The J gene is TRBJ2-7, the V gene TRBV20-1; TRBD1 is a possible D gene (6 bases). The CDR3 loop spans 13 amino acids. V was cut by 3 bases and J by 7 bases, with 16 bases left in between. Germline V gene lookup returns CDR1 DFQATT and CDR2 SNEGSKA (reference sequence). The CDR3 DNA reads as TGCAGTGCTAGTCTACAGGGCCCGGGGGAGCAGTACTTC. Encoded protein: CSASLQGPGEQYF.

This rearrangement joins TRBV7-6 to TRBJ1-5; D is uncertain. CDR1 is SGHVS, CDR2 FNYEAQ, per germline. The CDR3 is 15 residues long. The V end lost 6 bases, the J end lost 6 bases, and 18 bases lay between the germline ends. CDR3 loop: CASSLRAFAGQPQHF. CDR3 nucleotide sequence: TGTGCCAGCAGTCTCCGGGCCTTTGCGGGTCAGCCCCAGCATTTT.

The V call is TRBV2, the J call TRBJ2-1; no definite D call. This CDR3 is 13 amino acids long. Germline loops: CDR1 SNHLY, CDR2 FYNNEI. Trimming cost V 4 bases and J 6 bases, with 10 bases left between them. As DNA, the CDR3 is TGTGCCAGCAGTGGCCCCTTCCTCAATGAGCAGTTCTTC. It specifies CASSGPFLNEQFF.

The CDR3 coding sequence is TGTGCCAGCAGGTCCACAGACTTAGCCAAAAACATTCAGTACTTC. The encoded protein is CASRSTDLAKNIQYF. The rearrangement joins TRBV28 to TRBJ2-4; no clear D gene. The CDR3 totals 15 residues. Germline V CDR1 and CDR2: MDHEN, SYDVKM. Deletions cut 6 bases from V and 0 bases from J, with 12 bases between. Supplemented by reference TRBV28 and TRBJ2-4, the full variable domain reads DVKVTQSSRYLVKRTGEKVFLECVQDMDHENMFWYRQDPGLGLRLIYFSYDVKMKEKGDIPEGYSVSREKKERFSLILESASTNQTSMYLCASRSTDLAKNIQYFGAGTRLSVL.

The chain carries TRBV19 and TRBJ1-4; no firm D call. Trimming removed 6 bases from V and 7 bases from J, with 9 bases in between. This CDR3 is built from 12 residues. Germline assignment: CDR1 LNHDA and CDR2 SQIVND (reference sequence). The CDR3 spells CASRDRLEKLFF. In DNA form, the CDR3 reads TGTGCCAGTAGAGACCGACTTGAAAAACTGTTTTTT.

This chain uses TRBV20-1 with TRBJ1-2; 10 bases agree with TRBD1. This CDR3 region has 14 residues. CDR1 is DFQATT and CDR2 is SNEGSKA in the germline V gene (reference sequence). The trim removed 0 bases at V and 8 bases at J, leaving 6 bases unmatched. This CDR3 is CSARDEGTGEGYTF. The CDR3 DNA sequence: TGCAGTGCTAGAGATGAGGGGACAGGGGAGGGCTACACCTTC.

This clonotype was seen repeatedly, ten times or more. The chain couples TRBV7-2 to TRBJ1-4, with TRBD1 matching 7 bases. This CDR3 comprises 13 residues. Germline assignment: CDR1 SGHTA and CDR2 FQGNSA. Germline trimming cut 7 bases from V and 7 bases from J; bases unmatched to any gene: 6. The CDR3 loop reads CASTRQGGEKLFF. CDR3 sequence (DNA): TGTGCCAGCACCCGACAGGGCGGTGAAAAACTGTTTTTT.

This clonotype came up a few times. This chain connects TRBV19 to TRBJ2-3; no definite D call. The CDR3 covers 12 residues. Trimming took off 9 bases at V and 3 bases at J, with 10 bases between the two ends. Germline V gene lookup returns CDR1 LNHDA and CDR2 SQIVND (reference sequence). The CDR3 nucleotides are TGTGCCAGCGCAAAAGGGACAGATACGCAGTATTTT. Amino acids: CASAKGTDTQYF. Based on the CDR3 plus reference TRBV19 and TRBJ2-3, the full variable domain is DGGITQSPKYLFRKEGQNVTLSCEQNLNHDAMYWYRQDPGQGLRLIYYSQIVNDFQKGDIAEGYSVSREKKESFPLTVTSAQKNPTAFYLCASAKGTDTQYFGPGTRLTVL.

The chain links TRBV6-6 to TRBJ1-1; TRBD1 might be the D (6 bases). The CDR3 is made up of 17 amino acids. Trimming took 0 bases from V and 3 from J, leaving 17 bases between them. Germline assignment: CDR1 MNHNY and CDR2 SVGAGI (reference sequence). CDR3: CASSYSGGQGRHTEAFF. The DNA of the CDR3 is TGTGCCAGCAGTTACTCGGGGGGCCAGGGGAGGCACACTGAAGCTTTCTTT.

V is TRBV6-1 and J is TRBJ2-7; 10 bases are shared with TRBD2. The CDR3 covers 13 residues. Trimming took 5 bases from V and 4 from J; bases not matched to a gene: 2. Germline V gene data show CDR1 as MNHNS and CDR2 as SASEGT. The CDR3 DNA sequence: TGTGCCAGCAGTAGCGGGAGGGTTTACGAGCAGTACTTC. This translates into CASSSGRVYEQYF.

The genes are TRBV24-1 and TRBJ2-1; D uncertain. CDR3 length equals 15 residues. The germline gives CDR1 KGHDR, CDR2 SFDVKD. V shed 1 base and J shed 4 bases, with 10 bases lying between them. Here the CDR3 reads CATSDFDNLYNEQFF. The CDR3 DNA is TGTGCCACCAGTGATTTTGACAACCTGTACAATGAGCAGTTCTTC.

The chain employs TRBV7-9 and TRBJ2-7; D gene uncertain. CDR1 and CDR2 from the germline V gene are SEHNR and FQNEAQ (reference sequence). The CDR3 spans 11 residues. V was trimmed by 5 bases and J by 6 bases, leaving 8 bases between them. The CDR3 sequence: CASSVLGEQYF. The DNA of the CDR3 is TGTGCCAGCAGCGTCCTCGGCGAGCAGTACTTC.

V gene TRBV9 combines with J gene TRBJ1-3; a weak D match, TRBD1 (6 bases). Germline V gene sequence: CDR1 SGDLS, CDR2 YYNGEE. The length of the CDR3 is 16 residues. The V and J ends lost 1 base and 0 bases respectively, with 11 bases between them. In DNA, the CDR3 is TGTGCCAGCAGCGTAAACAGGGCAGACTCTGGAAACACCATATATTTT. It is translated as CASSVNRADSGNTIYF.

The chain couples TRBV12-3 or TRBV12-4 to TRBJ1-1, with D possibly TRBD1 on 6 matching bases. The CDR3 loop spans 12 amino acids. V was cut by 5 bases and J by 8 bases, with 12 bases left in between. The CDR3 loop is CASSMHDREAFF. The DNA of the CDR3 is TGTGCCAGCAGTATGCACGACAGGGAAGCTTTCTTT.

The gene calls are TRBV7-9 and TRBJ1-1; no clear D gene. CDR1 is SEHNR, CDR2 FQNEAQ, per germline (reference sequence). V lost 2 bases and J lost 3, with 13 bases in between. The CDR3 has 15 residues. CDR3 residues: CASSLSHDLDTEAFF. The CDR3 DNA sequence: TGTGCCAGCAGCTTATCCCACGACTTGGACACTGAAGCTTTCTTT.

V usage is TRBV18 and J usage is TRBJ1-5; D perhaps matches TRBD1 (5 bases). V lost 4 bases and J lost 11, with 12 bases in between. Germline V CDR1 and CDR2: KGHSH, LQKENI. CDR3 length equals 12 residues. The CDR3 bases are TGTGCCAGCTCACTACAGGAAGTGGCCCAGCATTTT. Protein: CASSLQEVAQHF. Filled out from reference TRBV18 and TRBJ1-5, the complete variable domain reads NAGVMQNPRHLVRRRGQEARLRCSPMKGHSHVYWYRQLPEEGLKFMVYLQKENIIDESGMPKERFSAEFPKEGPSILRIQQVVRGDSAAYFCASSLQEVAQHFGDGTRLSIL.

This clonotype was seen a few times. The chain joins TRBV6-1 to TRBJ1-5; 7 bases agree with TRBD1. V lost 4 bases to trimming and J lost 9 bases; unmatched junction nucleotides: 9. From germline, CDR1 is MNHNS and CDR2 SASEGT. The CDR3 is made up of 14 amino acids. The CDR3 sequence: CASSGRDRILPQHF. The DNA of the CDR3 is TGTGCCAGCAGTGGCCGGGACAGAATACTGCCCCAGCATTTT.

The sample holds a few counts of this clonotype. The CDR3 DNA follows: TGTGCCAGCAGTTTCAGCGGTTTCTCGCCCCAGCATTTT. It codes for CASSFSGFSPQHF. J is TRBJ1-5 and V is TRBV27; D is uncertain. The CDR3 has 13 amino acids. V shed 3 bases and J shed 9 bases, with 12 bases lying between them. The germline V gene encodes CDR1 MNHEY and CDR2 SMNVEV (reference sequence).

The rearrangement links TRBV2 to TRBJ1-1; TRBD1 might be the D (6 bases). This CDR3 contains 14 residues. Trimming shortened V by 6 bases and J by 4 bases, and 15 bases separated the two germline ends. CDR1 is SNHLY and CDR2 is FYNNEI in the germline V gene. This CDR3 is CASSNRVGVTEAFF. CDR3 in DNA: TGTGCCAGCAGCAACAGGGTAGGGGTCACTGAAGCTTTCTTT. The whole variable domain, filled in from reference TRBV2 and TRBJ1-1, reads EPEVTQTPSHQVTQMGQEVILRCVPISNHLYFYWYRQILGQKVEFLVSFYNNEISEKSEIFDDQFSVERPDGSNFTLKIRSTKLEDSAMYFCASSNRVGVTEAFFGQGTRLTVV.

This clonotype was detected a few times. The V gene is TRBV25-1, the J gene TRBJ2-1, with D possibly being TRBD1 (6 bases). Germline CDR1 MGHDK, CDR2 SYGVNS. The V and J ends lost 4 bases and 9 bases respectively, with 13 bases between them. CDR3 length: 13 residues. CDR3 in DNA: TGTGCCAGCAGTGGAAAGACAGGTAGTGAGCAGTTCTTC. Encoded protein: CASSGKTGSEQFF. Combining the CDR3 with reference TRBV25-1 and TRBJ2-1 gives the whole variable domain EADIYQTPRYLVIGTGKKITLECSQTMGHDKMYWYQQDPGMELHLIHYSYGVNSTEKGDLSSESTVSRIRTEHFPLTLESARPSHTSQYLCASSGKTGSEQFFGPGTRLTVL.

Many counts were recorded for this clonotype. The CDR3: CASSFRDGGRGAGYEQYF. In DNA form, the CDR3 reads TGTGCCAGCAGCTTTAGGGACGGGGGGCGGGGGGCAGGATACGAGCAGTACTTC. The gene calls are TRBV7-2 and TRBJ2-7, with 8 bases that match TRBD2. The CDR3 has 18 residues. V lost 3 bases, J lost 4 bases, and 17 bases stayed unmatched. The germline gives CDR1 SGHTA, CDR2 FQGNSA.

The J gene is TRBJ1-3, the V gene TRBV18; D is uncertain. V lost 2 bases, J lost 0 bases, and 11 bases lay in between. Germline assignment: CDR1 KGHSH and CDR2 LQKENI. The CDR3 spans 16 residues. CDR3 protein: CASSPGVTASGNTIYF. The CDR3 DNA reads as TGTGCCAGCTCACCAGGCGTGACGGCCTCTGGAAACACCATATATTTT.

The chain links TRBV7-6 to TRBJ2-6, with D maybe TRBD2 (5 bases). V lost 7 bases and J lost 2, with 18 bases in between. The CDR3 covers 17 residues. The germline CDR1 and CDR2 sequences are SGHVS and FNYEAQ. The CDR3: CASTVMRDSAGANVLTF. The CDR3 DNA sequence: TGTGCCAGCACCGTAATGAGGGATTCCGCTGGGGCCAACGTCCTGACTTTC.

V gene TRBV7-8 combines with J gene TRBJ1-3; TRBD1 is a possible D gene (6 bases). V shed 2 bases and J shed 2 bases, with 10 bases lying between them. Germline V gene data show CDR1 as SGHVS and CDR2 as FQNEAQ. The CDR3 is 15 residues long. The CDR3 sequence is CASSLFRGPGNTIYF. DNA of the CDR3: TGTGCCAGCAGCTTATTCAGGGGCCCTGGAAACACCATATATTTT.

The V and J genes are TRBV6-1 and TRBJ1-3, with TRBD1 as a possible D gene (5 bases). Looked up from germline, CDR1 is MNHNS and CDR2 is SASEGT. The V end lost 7 bases, the J end lost 1 base, and 11 bases lay between the germline ends. The CDR3 is made up of 14 amino acids. The CDR3 spells CASTRGESGNTIYF. In DNA, the CDR3 is TGTGCCAGCACAAGGGGCGAATCTGGAAACACCATATATTTT.

This clonotype has just a few counts. This chain connects TRBV7-9 to TRBJ1-2; TRBD1 agrees at 7 bases. CDR1 and CDR2 (germline): SEHNR, FQNEAQ (reference sequence). After removal of 3 bases from V and 0 bases from J, the junction contained 7 bases not matched to a gene. The CDR3 has 16 residues. CDR3 sequence: CASSFGRDSANYGYTF. The CDR3 DNA reads TGTGCCAGCAGCTTTGGCAGGGACAGCGCTAACTATGGCTACACCTTC.

At least ten counts were recorded for this clonotype. The gene calls are TRBV7-2 and TRBJ2-3, with TRBD2 identical over 9 bases. Germline V gene data show CDR1 as SGHTA and CDR2 as FQGNSA. Trimming at V came to 5 bases and at J to 0 bases, leaving 6 bases not matched to a gene. The CDR3 loop spans 16 amino acids. For the CDR3, the DNA is TGTGCCAGCAGCCGCTCAGCGGGAGGAAGCACAGATACGCAGTATTTT. Its translation: CASSRSAGGSTDTQYF.